The subject of this entry is one T cell receptor beta chain. This record comes from a study of T-cell memory formation after mild COVID-19. The CDR3 length is 16 residues. V was clipped by 4 bases and J by 9 bases; unmatched bases: 6. The germline V gene has CDR1 SGHTA and CDR2 FQGNSA. MiXCR, applied by TCRdb to the 5' RACE reads, yields one record per CDR3 protein. The sample contains around 310,000 distinct CDR3 sequences, 20% to 25% of which appear only once. V usage is TRBV7-2 and J usage is TRBJ2-1; 16 nucleotides line up with TRBD2. The sequenced sample consisted of PBMCs or a T cell subset sorted from them (not recorded which). This receptor was identified in a man between 18 and 29 years old who had mild COVID-19 (a few samples of this study predate the infection). Cell type and time point are not known. CDR3 residues: CASSSGLAGGQSEQFF. In DNA, the CDR3 is TGTGCCAGCAGCTCGGGACTAGCGGGGGGGCAGAGTGAGCAGTTCTTC.